The text below deals with one T cell receptor (beta chain). The antigen is unknown. The data belong to a study of shared clonotypes between healthy human individuals. Study details: With ages of 18 to 49, the donors were a couple of women and a few men. Study-wide findings and caveats: Sequencing depth was predicted to influence how clonotypes are shared among donors.

The CDR3 consists of 14 residues. CDR1 is KGHSH and CDR2 is LQKENI in the germline V gene. Deletions cut 2 bases from V and 5 bases from J, with 13 bases between. PBMC DNA, left unsorted, was sequenced on ten immunoSEQ deep assay plates. TCRdb keeps only in-frame clones here, not all; method: immunoSEQ multiplex PCR. The sample gives about 560,000 clones, around 81% of which show up once; about 11% is in the top ten. The sequencing input was PBMCs. The J gene is TRBJ2-7, the V gene TRBV18, with D possibly matching TRBD2 (6 bases). The TCR originated in a woman aged 40 to 49 in good health. Some clones in this sample may be carry-over from other donors' samples. The CDR3 DNA is TGTGCCAGCTCACCAGGGGGGAGATTCCACGAGCAGTACTTC. This translates into CASSPGGRFHEQYF.